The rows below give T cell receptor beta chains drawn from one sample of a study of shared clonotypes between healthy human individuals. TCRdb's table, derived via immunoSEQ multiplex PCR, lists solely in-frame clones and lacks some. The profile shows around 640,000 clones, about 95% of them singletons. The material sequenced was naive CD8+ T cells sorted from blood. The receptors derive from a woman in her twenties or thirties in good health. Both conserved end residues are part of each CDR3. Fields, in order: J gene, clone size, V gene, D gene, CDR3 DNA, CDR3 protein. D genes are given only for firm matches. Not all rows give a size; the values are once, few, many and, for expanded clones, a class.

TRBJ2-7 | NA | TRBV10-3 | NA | TGTGCCATCACCGACGGTAGCTCCTACGAGCAGTACTTC | CAITDGSSYEQYF
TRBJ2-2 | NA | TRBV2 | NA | TGTGCCAGACAGGGTTTGATACCCGGGGAGCTGTTTTTT | CARQGLIPGELFF
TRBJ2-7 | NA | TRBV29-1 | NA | TGCAGCGTTGACAGTGGCGGGTCCCCGGGATACGAGCAGTACTTC | CSVDSGGSPGYEQYF
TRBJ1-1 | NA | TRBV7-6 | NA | TGTGCCAGCAGCCCCTACGGGGGGGGGACTGAAGCTTTCTTT | CASSPYGGGTEAFF
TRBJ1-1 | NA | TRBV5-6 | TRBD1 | TGTGCCAGCAGCTTGACAGGGGGGAGCACTGAAGCTTTCTTT | CASSLTGGSTEAFF
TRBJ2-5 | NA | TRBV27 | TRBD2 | TGTGCCAGCAGTCCGGGGACTAGCGGGAGTTTGCAGTACTTC | CASSPGTSGSLQYF
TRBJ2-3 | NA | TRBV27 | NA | TGTGCCAGCAGCCCATTTATAGCGGATACGCAGTATTTT | CASSPFIADTQYF
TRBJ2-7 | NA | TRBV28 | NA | TGTGCCAGCACCGACGCTGGATCGGACGAGCAGTACTTC | CASTDAGSDEQYF
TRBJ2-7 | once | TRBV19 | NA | TGTGCCAGTAGTCCATTCGGGGGTAGCGGCTACGAGCAGTACTTC | CASSPFGGSGYEQYF
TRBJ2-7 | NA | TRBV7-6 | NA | TGTGCCAGCAGCTTAGGAGCGGAGGTCTACGAGCAGTACTTC | CASSLGAEVYEQYF
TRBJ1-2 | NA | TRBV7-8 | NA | TGTGCCAGCAGCTTAGAGAACAGCCCCTGGTATGGCTACACCTTC | CASSLENSPWYGYTF
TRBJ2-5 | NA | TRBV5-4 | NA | TGTGCCAGCAGCTTGGCAGAGGAAGAGACCCAGTACTTC | CASSLAEEETQYF
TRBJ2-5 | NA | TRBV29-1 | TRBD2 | TGCAGCGTTGATCGGGAGGGCCATCGGGAGACCCAGTACTTC | CSVDREGHRETQYF
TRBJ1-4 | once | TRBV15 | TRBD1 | TGTGCCACCAGCCTAGGGACAGAATCCGAAAAACTGTTTTTT | CATSLGTESEKLFF
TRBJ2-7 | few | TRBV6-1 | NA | TGTGCCAGCAGTGATGGGGGGCGGGTCTACGAGCAGTACTTC | CASSDGGRVYEQYF
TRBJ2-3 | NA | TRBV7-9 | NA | TGTGCCAGCAGCGACTACTCGGGACTGCCCTTATCCTCAGATACGCAGTATTTT | CASSDYSGLPLSSDTQYF
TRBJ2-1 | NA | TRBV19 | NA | TGTGCCAGTAGTATGGGTCTTTTTTCACGGAGCGGTGAGCAGTTCTTC | CASSMGLFSRSGEQFF
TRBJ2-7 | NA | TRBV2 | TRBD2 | TGTGCCAGCAAAGGACTAGCGGCCCCGTCCTACGAGCAGTACTTC | CASKGLAAPSYEQYF
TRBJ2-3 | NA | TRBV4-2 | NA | TGTGCCAGCAGCCAAGAGAAGGCTGGGAGCACAGATACGCAGTATTTT | CASSQEKAGSTDTQYF
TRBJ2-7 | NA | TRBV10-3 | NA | TGTGCCATCAGTGGGAGCGGTGGCGAGCAGTACTTC | CAISGSGGEQYF
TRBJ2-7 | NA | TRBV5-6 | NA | TGTGCCAGCAGCTCCCGACGGAACTCCTACGAGCAGTACTTC | CASSSRRNSYEQYF
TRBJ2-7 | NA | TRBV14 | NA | TGTGCCAGCAGCCAAGAAAAGGGGGCCTACGAGCAGTACTTC | CASSQEKGAYEQYF
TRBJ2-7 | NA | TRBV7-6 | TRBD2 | TGTGCCAGCAGCTTAGGACTAGCGGGAGGGTTGGAATACGAGCAGTACTTC | CASSLGLAGGLEYEQYF
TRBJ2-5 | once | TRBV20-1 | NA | TGCAGTGCTAGACGGTACCAGGAGCAGTACTTC | CSARRYQEQYF
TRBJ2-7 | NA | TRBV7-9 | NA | TGTGCCAGCAGCCCCAAGAGCTCCTACGAGCAGTACTTC | CASSPKSSYEQYF
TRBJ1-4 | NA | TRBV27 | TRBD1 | TGTGCCAGCAGTTCGGCCAGACATGCCAGGGGGGAAAAACTGTTTTTT | CASSSARHARGEKLFF
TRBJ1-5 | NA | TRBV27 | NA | TGTGCCAGCAGTTTAATAGGGTCGGGACAGCCCCAGCATTTT | CASSLIGSGQPQHF
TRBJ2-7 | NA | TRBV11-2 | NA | TGTGCCAGCAGCTTAGCTGACTTCACCTACGAGCAGTACTTC | CASSLADFTYEQYF
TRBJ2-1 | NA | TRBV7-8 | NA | TGTGCCAGCAGTCCTAAGACCAATGAGCAGTTCTTC | CASSPKTNEQFF
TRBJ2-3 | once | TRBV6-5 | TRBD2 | TGTGCCAGCAGTTCTCTAGCGGGAGGAAACACAGATACGCAGTATTTT | CASSSLAGGNTDTQYF
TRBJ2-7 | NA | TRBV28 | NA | TGTGCCAGCAGTTCTTACAGGGTCCTCTCCTACGAGCAGTACTTC | CASSSYRVLSYEQYF
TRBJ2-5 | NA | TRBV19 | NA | TGTGCCAGTAGTATAAGGAGGGGGGGGCGGTTAGAGACCCAGTACTTC | CASSIRRGGRLETQYF
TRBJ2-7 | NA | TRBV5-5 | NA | TGTGCCAGCAGCTTGGAGGACTTCATAGTCTACGAGCAGTACTTC | CASSLEDFIVYEQYF
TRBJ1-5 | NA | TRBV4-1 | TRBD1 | TGCGCCAGCAGCCACCATAGATCAGACAGGGGCAATCAGCCCCAGCATTTT | CASSHHRSDRGNQPQHF
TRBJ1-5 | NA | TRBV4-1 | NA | TGCGCCAGCAGCCAAGATTTCGACAGAACTAGCAATCAGCCCCAGCATTTT | CASSQDFDRTSNQPQHF
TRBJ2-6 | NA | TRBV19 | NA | TGTGCCAGGACGCAAGTCCGCGATCCGGTGGAGACCTCCTGCCCTGGGGCCAACGTCCTGACTTTC | CARTQVRDPVETSCPGANVLTF
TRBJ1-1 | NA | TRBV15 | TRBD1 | TGTGCCACCAGCACCTGGACAGGGATGAACACTGAAGCTTTCTTT | CATSTWTGMNTEAFF
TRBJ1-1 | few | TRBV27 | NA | TGTGCCAGCAGGGGGAACACTGAAGCTTTCTTT | CASRGNTEAFF
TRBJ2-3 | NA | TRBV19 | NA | TGTGCCAGTAGTATGGATTGGACAGACGGCACAGATACGCAGTATTTT | CASSMDWTDGTDTQYF
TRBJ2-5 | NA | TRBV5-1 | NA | TGCGCCAGCAGCTTGGACTCCGAAGAGACCCAGTACTTC | CASSLDSEETQYF
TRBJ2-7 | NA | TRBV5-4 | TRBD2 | TGTGCCAGCAGCTTGGGCCTAGCGGGAACCTACGAGCAGTACTTC | CASSLGLAGTYEQYF
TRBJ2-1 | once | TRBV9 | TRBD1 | TGTGCCAGCAGCACCCAAGTAGGGACAGGGCCCTACAATGAGCAGTTCTTC | CASSTQVGTGPYNEQFF
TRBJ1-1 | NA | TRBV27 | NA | TGTGCCAGCAGTTTATACCCAGGGATAACCATGAACACTGAAGCTTTCTTT | CASSLYPGITMNTEAFF
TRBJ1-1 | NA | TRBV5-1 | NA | TGCGCCAGCAGCTCACCTACCTCCGGGACCATGGGTACTGAAGCTTTCTTT | CASSSPTSGTMGTEAFF
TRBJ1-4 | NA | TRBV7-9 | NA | TGTGCCAGCAGCTTTACTGTCCCCGAGGCTCGGGAAAAACTGTTTTTT | CASSFTVPEAREKLFF
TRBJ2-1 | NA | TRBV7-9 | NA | TGTGCCAGCAGCTTAGTAGGGGTAAGCTCCTACAATGAGCAGTTCTTC | CASSLVGVSSYNEQFF
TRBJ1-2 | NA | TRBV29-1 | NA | TGCAGCGTTGCCTCCCTGGACTATGGCTACACCTTC | CSVASLDYGYTF
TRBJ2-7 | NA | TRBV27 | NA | TGTGCCAGCAGTCAAACAGTGAGCTCCTACGAGCAGTACTTC | CASSQTVSSYEQYF
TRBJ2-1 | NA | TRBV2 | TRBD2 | TGTGCCAGCTGTACTAGCGGGGCTTACAATGAGCAGTTCTTC | CASCTSGAYNEQFF
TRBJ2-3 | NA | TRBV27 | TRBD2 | TGTGCCAGCAGTTTGGGGCATCGGACTAGCGGGGCGGTAGGTTGGGCAGATACGCAGTATTTT | CASSLGHRTSGAVGWADTQYF
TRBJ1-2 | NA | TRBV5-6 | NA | TGTGCCAGCAGCTTGGTTTCCCAGGGTATTGGCTACACCTTC | CASSLVSQGIGYTF
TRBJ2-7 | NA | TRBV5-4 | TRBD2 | TGTGCCAGCAGCCCCACAGCGGGAGTCCGCTACGAGCAGTACTTC | CASSPTAGVRYEQYF
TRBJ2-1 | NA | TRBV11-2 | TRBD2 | TGTGCCAGCAGCTTATTTAGGGTAGCGGGAGTAGATAATGAGCAGTTCTTC | CASSLFRVAGVDNEQFF
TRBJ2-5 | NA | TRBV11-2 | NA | TGTGCCAGCAGCTTCCAGGGGGGACAAGAGACCCAGTACTTC | CASSFQGGQETQYF
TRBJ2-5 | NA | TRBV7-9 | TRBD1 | TGTGCCAGCAGCCAGGGGGCAGCTTTACTAAAAGAGACCCAGTACTTC | CASSQGAALLKETQYF
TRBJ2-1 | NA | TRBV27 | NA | TGTGCCAGCAGTCAGGCGGTAGGGGGAAATGAGCAGTTCTTC | CASSQAVGGNEQFF
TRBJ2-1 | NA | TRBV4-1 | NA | TGCGCCAGCAGCCAAGATATCGGGAGCCTCCCCAATGAGCAGTTCTTC | CASSQDIGSLPNEQFF
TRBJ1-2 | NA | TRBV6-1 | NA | TGTGCCAGCAGTGACCGACACAATTCGGACTATGGCTACACCTTC | CASSDRHNSDYGYTF
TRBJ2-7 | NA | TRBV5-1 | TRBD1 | TGCGCCAGCAGCTGGACAGGGGGCTACGAGCAGTACTTC | CASSWTGGYEQYF